Given below is one T cell receptor (beta chain) in context. V was pared by 4 bases and J by 2 bases, with 14 bases between. The V gene's germline CDR1 is LGHNA and CDR2 YSLEER. The CDR3 extends over 16 amino acids. The data were taken from a study of blood T cell repertoires in COVID-19. Across the whole study: Acute-phase and convalescent COVID-19 samples originated in the United States, Italy and Spain. T cells, B-cell-depleted T cells, or PBMCs supplied cDNA or gDNA.

Original processing methods: Nucleated cell counts were estimated from reference gene primer amplification. Some clones are missing from TCRdb's copy, which holds only in-frame ones; the method was immunoSEQ multiplex PCR. The V and J calls and clone size were taken over from that table, and D and trimming were inferred from the DNA. Of 30,000 to 40,000 clones listed, 80% were seen once; the top ten hold about 40%. The source is a man at least 80 years old with active or convalescent COVID-19. The chain uses TRBV4-3 and TRBJ2-2; weak D call: TRBD2 (7 bases). The material sequenced was peripheral blood. This CDR3 reads CASSLRWGGNTGELFF. The DNA for the CDR3 is TGCGCCAGCAGCCTCCGTTGGGGGGGCAACACCGGGGAGCTGTTTTTT.